This T cell receptor (beta chain) derives from a study of T cells in pancreatic ductal adenocarcinoma. Whole-study results and caveats: No significant tumor-blood clonality difference; means were about 0.1 and 0.07. The resected cohort was biased toward the minority with early-stage disease. Comparisons of tumor and blood clonality may show falsely lower tumor diversity. Blood had more productive templates and about 7.9-fold more unique clonotypes than tumor.

Selected pancreatic ductal adenocarcinoma patients had undergone surgery without neoadjuvant therapy. Concerning this clone: Its antigen is not identified.

Data came from immunoSEQ multiplex PCR; TCRdb stores just in-frame clones and leaves some out. The profile covers 15,000 to 20,000 clones, with almost 90% appearing a single time and 0.94% taken by the ten largest. CDR3 size: 12 residues. Germline V gene lookup returns CDR1 SQVTM and CDR2 ANQGSEA. V lost 5 bases and J lost 0, with 6 bases in between. The sample consisted of PBMCs. The sequence derives from a human donor with pancreatic ductal adenocarcinoma. This chain joins TRBV29-1 and TRBJ2-3, with unresolved D. CDR3 bases: TGCAGCGTTTCTGGCAGCACAGATACGCAGTATTTT. Its translation is CSVSGSTDTQYF.